Each of the 28 T cell receptor beta chains below was sequenced from the same sample in a study of T cells in Graves' hyperthyroidism and ophthalmopathy. Amplification of TCR beta CDR3 regions was performed using RNA transcripts as template. The HTBI set primed first-round TCR CDR3 RT-PCR. TCRdb analysed the multiplex PCR reads with MiXCR anew, one entry per CDR3 protein. The sample includes roughly 380,000 distinct CDR3 sequences, about 20% of them seen just once. Specimen: blood. The receptors originated from a young woman with Graves' hyperthyroidism.

This clonotype was seen many times. The gene calls are TRBV12-3 or TRBV12-4 and TRBJ2-7; possibly TRBD1 or TRBD2 for D (5 bases each). V lost 4 bases, J lost 0 bases, and 13 bases lay in between. The CDR3 runs 15 residues. This CDR3 reads CASSSSRGRSYEQYF. The DNA for the CDR3 is TGTGCCAGCAGTTCTTCAAGGGGACGCTCCTACGAGCAGTACTTC.

This clonotype was seen ten or more times. The rearrangement joins TRBV20-1 to TRBJ1-2; 8 nucleotides line up with TRBD1. Unmatched junction bases numbered 8, after V lost 0 bases and J lost 5 bases. The germline gives CDR1 DFQATT, CDR2 SNEGSKA (reference sequence). The CDR3 loop spans 15 amino acids. In nucleotides, the CDR3 is TGCAGTGCTAGAGACCCAGGACAGGGACCATATGGCTACACCTTC. Translation gives CSARDPGQGPYGYTF.

This clonotype was seen repeatedly, ten times or more. The chain couples TRBV11-2 to TRBJ2-5, with a possible D match to TRBD2 (5 bases). This CDR3 has 15 amino acids. CDR1 SGHAT and CDR2 FQNNGV come from the germline V gene. V was trimmed by 3 bases and J by 5 bases, leaving 16 bases between them. The chain's CDR3 is CASSFLPEGVETQYF. CDR3 coding DNA: TGTGCCAGCAGCTTCTTGCCCGAGGGAGTGGAGACCCAGTACTTC. The entire variable domain, with the rest obtained from reference TRBV11-2 and TRBJ2-5, is as follows: EAGVAQSPRYKIIEKRQSVAFWCNPISGHATLYWYQQILGQGPKLLIQFQNNGVVDDSQLPKDRFSAERLKGVDSTLKIQPAKLEDSAVYLCASSFLPEGVETQYFGPGTRLLVL.

This clonotype was detected many times. The CDR3 DNA reads TGTGCCAGCAGTCGTACAAATCCCACTGAAGCTTTCTTT. It is translated as CASSRTNPTEAFF. This chain links TRBV27 with TRBJ1-1, with unresolved D. Germline CDR1 MNHEY, CDR2 SMNVEV (reference sequence). V shed 5 bases and J shed 4 bases, with 11 bases lying between them. This CDR3 region has 13 residues.

Concerning this clonotype: Compared with germline, one end of the junction differs, possibly owing to a read error. This chain joins TRBV6-1 and TRBJ1-5, with 7 bases fitting TRBD1. Germline loops: CDR1 MNHNS, CDR2 SASEGT. The CDR3 is 16 residues long. CDR3 sequence reads: CASSGQGGLGNQPQHF. The CDR3 coding sequence is TGTGCCAGCAGCGGTCAGGGGGGACTAGGCAATCAGCCTCAGCATTTT.

This clonotype showed up many times. The chain uses TRBV2 and TRBJ1-5; D is possibly TRBD1 (6 bases). The CDR3 has 15 residues. V was shortened by 8 bases and J by 3 bases, with 17 bases between the two germline ends. Germline V gene sequence: CDR1 SNHLY, CDR2 FYNNEI. CDR3 nucleotides: TGTGCCAGCGGTCGTGGGGGGGCAAACAATCAGCCCCAGCATTTT. Its translation is CASGRGGANNQPQHF.

This clonotype turned up a few times. The rearrangement joins TRBV20-1 to TRBJ1-6; D perhaps matches TRBD1 (5 bases). Trimming left V 3 bases short and J 8 bases short, with 17 bases between. The CDR3 extends over 15 amino acids. CDR1 is DFQATT and CDR2 is SNEGSKA in the germline V gene (reference sequence). CDR3 residues: CSARRRGEGDSPLHF. In DNA form, the CDR3 reads TGCAGTGCTAGGAGGAGAGGGGAAGGTGATTCACCCCTCCACTTT.

This clonotype showed up many times. This chain links TRBV14 with TRBJ2-5; D is unclear. The CDR3 is made up of 15 amino acids. Trimming took 0 bases from V and 5 from J, leaving 13 bases between them. Germline CDR1 and CDR2: SGHDN and FVKESK. The CDR3 DNA reads TGTGCCAGCAGCCAAGATTGGGCCAGTGTGGAGACCCAGTACTTC. Translation gives CASSQDWASVETQYF.

The chain recombines TRBV6-2 or TRBV6-3 with TRBJ2-2, with TRBD2 matching 12 bases. The CDR3 loop spans 18 amino acids. V was clipped by 4 bases and J by 4 bases; unmatched bases: 10. CDR1 is MNHEY and CDR2 is SVGEGT in the germline V gene. The CDR3: CASSSSLAGGPSTGELFF. The CDR3 DNA is TGTGCCAGCAGTTCCTCTCTAGCGGGGGGGCCAAGCACCGGGGAGCTGTTTTTT.

At least ten counts were recorded for this clonotype. This chain joins TRBV4-1 and TRBJ1-2, with 8 bases matching TRBD1. This CDR3 is built from 13 residues. The V and J ends lost 1 base and 8 bases, in that order; junction bases with no gene match: 3. CDR1 and CDR2 (germline): MGHRA, YSYEKL. CDR3 bases: TGCGCCAGCAGCCAAGGTGGGACAGGAGGCTACACCTTC. Translation gives CASSQGGTGGYTF.

This clonotype was recorded at least ten times. V is TRBV10-2 and J is TRBJ1-2; 7 nucleotides align to TRBD1. The CDR3 extends over 14 amino acids. CDR1 WSHSY and CDR2 SAAADI come from the germline V gene. Trimming at V came to 5 bases and at J to 2 bases, leaving 5 bases not matched to a gene. The CDR3 reads CASSPMTGNYGYTF. The CDR3 DNA reads as TGCGCCAGCAGTCCTATGACAGGGAACTATGGCTACACCTTC.

This clonotype was seen ten or more times. This chain links TRBV6-1 with TRBJ2-5; maybe TRBD2 (5 bases). In germline, CDR1 is MNHNS, CDR2 SASEGT. V lost 6 bases, J lost 2 bases, and 13 bases lay in between. This CDR3 region has 14 residues. The CDR3 reads CASRLLAAQETQYF. In nucleotides, the CDR3 is TGTGCCAGCAGACTCCTAGCTGCACAAGAGACCCAGTACTTC.

The table lists this clonotype with many counts. The chain uses TRBV11-2 and TRBJ1-5, with D perhaps matching TRBD1 (6 bases). V lost 4 bases and J 8 bases, leaving 27 bases between the germline ends. CDR1 is SGHAT, CDR2 FQNNGV, per germline. There are 18 residues in the CDR3. The CDR3 spells CASSWGHLDYYGGEPQHF. The CDR3, as DNA: TGTGCCAGCAGCTGGGGACACCTTGACTATTATGGGGGGGAGCCCCAGCATTTT. The entire variable domain, with the rest obtained from reference TRBV11-2 and TRBJ1-5, is as follows: EAGVAQSPRYKIIEKRQSVAFWCNPISGHATLYWYQQILGQGPKLLIQFQNNGVVDDSQLPKDRFSAERLKGVDSTLKIQPAKLEDSAVYLCASSWGHLDYYGGEPQHFGDGTRLSIL.

The chain employs TRBV11-2 and TRBJ1-1; D perhaps matches TRBD1 (6 bases). Germline values: CDR1 SGHAT, CDR2 FQNNGV. V was shortened by 5 bases and J by 1 base, with 17 bases between the two germline ends. The CDR3 runs 16 residues. CDR3 protein: CASSPAKGGWNTEAFF. The CDR3 bases are TGTGCCAGCAGCCCCGCCAAGGGGGGTTGGAACACTGAAGCTTTCTTT.

In this sample, this clonotype turned up a few times. CDR3 loop: CAISESNAPGNTIYF. DNA of the CDR3: TGTGCCATCAGTGAGTCGAACGCGCCCGGAAACACCATATATTTT. This chain connects TRBV10-3 to TRBJ1-3; unclear D gene. The V gene's germline CDR1 is ENHRY and CDR2 SYGVKD. V was trimmed by 0 bases and J by 4 bases, leaving 10 bases between them. This CDR3 has 15 amino acids.

This clonotype came up many times. V is TRBV6-5 and J is TRBJ2-7; D unclear. The germline V gene encodes CDR1 MNHEY and CDR2 SVGAGI. Deletions cut 0 bases from V and 1 base from J, with 7 bases between. The CDR3 runs 14 residues. The CDR3: CASSYSRESYEQYF. DNA for the CDR3: TGTGCCAGCAGTTACTCTAGGGAATCCTACGAGCAGTACTTC.

This clonotype was seen at least ten times. The V call is TRBV28, the J call TRBJ2-2; TRBD2 aligns across 16 bases. The CDR3 length is 18 residues. Unmatched junction bases numbered 8, after V lost 6 bases and J lost 4 bases. The V gene's germline CDR1 is MDHEN and CDR2 SYDVKM. CDR3 amino acids: CASRGLAGGPYGTGELFF. For the CDR3, the DNA is TGTGCCAGCAGGGGACTAGCGGGGGGGCCATATGGCACCGGGGAGCTGTTTTTT.

Ten or more counts support this clonotype. The chain's CDR3 is CASSFKGLTSGANVLTF. The DNA of the CDR3 is TGTGCCAGCAGTTTCAAGGGGTTGACATCTGGGGCCAACGTCCTGACTTTC. This chain joins TRBV12-3 or TRBV12-4 and TRBJ2-6; TRBD1 is a possible D gene (5 bases). V was trimmed by 3 bases and J by 1 base, leaving 13 bases between them. The CDR3 has 17 amino acids.

This clonotype was detected many times. The CDR3 DNA is TGTGCCAGCAGTACACAGGTGAGTACTGAAGCTTTCTTT. It is translated as CASSTQVSTEAFF. The chain carries TRBV6-2 or TRBV6-3 and TRBJ1-1; possible D gene TRBD1, 5 bases. Trimming shortened V by 5 bases and J by 5 bases, and 12 bases separated the two germline ends. The CDR3 has 13 residues. The germline V gene has CDR1 MNHEY and CDR2 SVGEGT.

This clonotype was counted at least ten times. CDR3 loop: CASTAGLHYYGYTF. The CDR3, as DNA: TGTGCCAGCACCGCGGGACTGCACTACTATGGCTACACCTTC. V gene TRBV13 combines with J gene TRBJ1-2; D possibly corresponds to TRBD1 (5 bases). V lost 7 bases, J lost 3 bases, and 15 bases lay in between. Germline V gives CDR1 PRHDT, CDR2 FYEKMQ (reference sequence). There are 14 residues in the CDR3.

This clonotype was seen many times. The genes are TRBV30 and TRBJ2-7, with 9 bases that match TRBD1. The CDR3 totals 12 residues. Germline loops: CDR1 GTSNPN, CDR2 SVGIG (reference sequence). CDR3: CASDRGGYEQYF. CDR3 sequence (DNA): TGTGCTTCGGACAGGGGCGGCTACGAGCAGTACTTC. Full variable domain (missing parts from reference TRBV30 and TRBJ2-7): SQTIHQWPATLVQPVGSPLSLECTVEGTSNPNLYWYRQAAGRGLQLLFYSVGIGQISSEVPQNLSASRPQDRQFILSSKKLLLSDSGFYLCASDRGGYEQYFGPGTRLTVT.

This clonotype was found many times. V and J are TRBV6-1 and TRBJ1-5; TRBD1 might be the D (6 bases). The germline V gene has CDR1 MNHNS and CDR2 SASEGT. CDR3 length: 15 residues. V was clipped by 8 bases and J by 0 bases, with 14 bases between them. Here the CDR3 DNA reads TGTGCCAGCCACGACAGGCCGTATAGCAATCAGCCCCAGCATTTT. It translates to CASHDRPYSNQPQHF.

This clonotype was seen repeatedly, ten times or more. The chain couples TRBV28 to TRBJ2-5; 9 bases are shared with TRBD2. Germline assignment: CDR1 MDHEN and CDR2 SYDVKM. The CDR3 length is 16 residues. The V segment lost 6 bases and the J segment 5 bases; nucleotides outside the gene matches: 13. This chain's CDR3 is CASRGPWRGGSETQYF. As DNA, the CDR3 is TGTGCCAGCAGGGGTCCCTGGCGGGGGGGCTCGGAGACCCAGTACTTC.

This clonotype was seen ten or more times. V and J are TRBV30 and TRBJ2-2, with D perhaps TRBD1 (6 bases). Trimming took 0 bases from V and 4 from J, leaving 15 bases between them. Germline CDR1 reads GTSNPN; CDR2 reads SVGIG (reference sequence). The CDR3 loop spans 16 amino acids. The CDR3 coding sequence is TGTGCCTGGAGTGTTCCGCAGGGGCCAATCACCGGGGAGCTGTTTTTT. It yields the protein CAWSVPQGPITGELFF.

This clonotype was observed many times. The J gene is TRBJ1-2, the V gene TRBV9; no firm D call. CDR1 SGDLS and CDR2 YYNGEE come from the germline V gene. The CDR3 loop spans 12 amino acids. Between the trimmed V and J ends, which lost 3 bases and 8 bases, there was a span of 11 bases. The CDR3 sequence is CASSGRDRGYTF. CDR3 bases: TGTGCCAGCAGCGGACGGGATCGCGGCTACACCTTC.

This clonotype was counted ten times or more. This chain links TRBV6-1 with TRBJ1-1; 7 nucleotides line up with TRBD1. Looked up from germline, CDR1 is MNHNS and CDR2 is SASEGT. V was clipped by 6 bases and J by 4 bases; unmatched bases: 11. The CDR3 loop spans 15 amino acids. CDR3 sequence reads: CASRAWLQGSTEAFF. The CDR3 nucleotides are TGTGCCAGCAGGGCTTGGCTACAGGGGAGCACTGAAGCTTTCTTT.

J is TRBJ2-7 and V is TRBV20-1, with D tentatively TRBD1 or TRBD2 (5 bases each). This CDR3 comprises 11 residues. Germline lookup yields CDR1 DFQATT and CDR2 SNEGSKA (reference sequence). V was shortened by 5 bases and J by 5 bases, with 10 bases between the two germline ends. CDR3 nucleotide sequence: TGCAGTGCTCCCGGGGACCACGAGCAGTACTTC. Translating it yields CSAPGDHEQYF.

This clonotype was picked up many times. The chain uses TRBV19 and TRBJ2-7; D remains ambiguous. V was shortened by 3 bases and J by 3 bases, with 9 bases between the two germline ends. The V gene's germline CDR1 is LNHDA and CDR2 SQIVND (reference sequence). The CDR3 sequence is 13 residues long. The CDR3 DNA sequence: TGTGCCAGTAGTATGGACGGTTACTACGAGCAGTACTTC. Translating it yields CASSMDGYYEQYF.